This TCR beta chain was sequenced in a study of blood T cell repertoires in COVID-19. Overall study: Samples representing acute and convalescent COVID-19 were sourced from the United States, Italy and Spain. Nucleic acid was either cDNA or gDNA, and it came from T cells, B-cell-depleted T cells, or PBMCs.

From germline, CDR1 is SGHTA and CDR2 FQGNSA. The junction had 2 bases not matched to a gene; V was cut back by 5 bases and J by 3 bases. The CDR3 sequence is 15 residues long. Authors' methods: Amplification of reference gene primers provided the estimated nucleated cell counts. Some clones are missing from TCRdb's copy, which holds only in-frame ones; the method was immunoSEQ multiplex PCR. The D gene and trimming were derived from the DNA, and the V and J assignments and clone size from that table. This sample has roughly 250,000 clones; approximately 90% occur once, and the top ten carry around 3%. Residents of about two dozen US areas, aged roughly 18 to 89 years, made up the participants.

The TCR originated in a woman aged 45-65 years who had recovered from COVID-19. The sequencing sample was made of PBMCs or T cells enriched from blood (not recorded which). The genes are TRBV7-2 and TRBJ2-5, with 14 bases identical to TRBD2. The CDR3 protein is CASSQTSGREETQYF. The CDR3 DNA reads TGTGCCAGCAGCCAGACTAGCGGGAGGGAAGAGACCCAGTACTTC.